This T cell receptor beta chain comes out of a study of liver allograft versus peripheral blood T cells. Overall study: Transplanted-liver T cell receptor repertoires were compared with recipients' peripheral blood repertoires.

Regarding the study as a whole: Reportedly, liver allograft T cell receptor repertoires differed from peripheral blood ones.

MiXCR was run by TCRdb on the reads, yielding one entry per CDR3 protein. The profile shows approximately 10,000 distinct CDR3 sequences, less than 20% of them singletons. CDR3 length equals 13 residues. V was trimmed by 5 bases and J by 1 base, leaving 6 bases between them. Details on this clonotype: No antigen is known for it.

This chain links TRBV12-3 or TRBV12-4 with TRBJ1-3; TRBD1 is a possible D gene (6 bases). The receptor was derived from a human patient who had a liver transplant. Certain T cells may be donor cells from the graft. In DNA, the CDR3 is TGTGCCAGCAGTGGGACATCTGGAAACACCATATATTTT. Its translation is CASSGTSGNTIYF.